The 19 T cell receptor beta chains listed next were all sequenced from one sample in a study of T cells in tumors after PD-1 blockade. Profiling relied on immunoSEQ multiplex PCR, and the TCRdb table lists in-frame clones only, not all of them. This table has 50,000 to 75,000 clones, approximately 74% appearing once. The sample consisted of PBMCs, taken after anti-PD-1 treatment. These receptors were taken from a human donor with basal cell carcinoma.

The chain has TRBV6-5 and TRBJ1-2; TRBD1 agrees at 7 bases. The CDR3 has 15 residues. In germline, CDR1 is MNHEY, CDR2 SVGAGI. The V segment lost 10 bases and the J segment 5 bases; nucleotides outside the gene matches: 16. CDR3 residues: CATQPGDSVIYGYTF. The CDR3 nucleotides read TGTGCCACACAGCCAGGGGACAGCGTGATTTATGGCTACACCTTC.

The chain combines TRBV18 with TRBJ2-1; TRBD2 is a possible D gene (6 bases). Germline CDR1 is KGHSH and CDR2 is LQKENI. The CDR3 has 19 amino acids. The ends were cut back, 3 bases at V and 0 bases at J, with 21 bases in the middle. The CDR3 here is CASSPIPLTGGRSYNEQFF. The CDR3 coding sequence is TGTGCCAGCTCACCGATCCCCCTCACTGGAGGGCGCTCCTACAATGAGCAGTTCTTC.

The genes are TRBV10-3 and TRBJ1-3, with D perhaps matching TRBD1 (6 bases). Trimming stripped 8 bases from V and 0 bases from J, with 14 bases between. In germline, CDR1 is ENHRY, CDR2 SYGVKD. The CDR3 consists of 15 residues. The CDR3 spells CAIRSRGISGNTIYF. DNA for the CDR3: TGTGCCATCCGGAGTAGGGGGATCTCTGGAAACACCATATATTTT.

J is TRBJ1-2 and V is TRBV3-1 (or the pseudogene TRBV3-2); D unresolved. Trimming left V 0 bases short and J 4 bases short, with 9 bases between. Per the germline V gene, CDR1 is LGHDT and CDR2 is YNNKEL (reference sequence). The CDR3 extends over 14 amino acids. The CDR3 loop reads CASSQDGLSYGYTF. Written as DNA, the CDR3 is TGTGCCAGCAGCCAAGATGGTTTAAGCTATGGCTACACCTTC.

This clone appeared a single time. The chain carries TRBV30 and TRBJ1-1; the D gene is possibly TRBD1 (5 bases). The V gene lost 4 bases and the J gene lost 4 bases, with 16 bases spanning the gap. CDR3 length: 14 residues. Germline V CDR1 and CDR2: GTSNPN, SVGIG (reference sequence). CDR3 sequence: CAWTLGRRGTEAFF. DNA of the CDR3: TGTGCCTGGACCCTGGGGCGTCGGGGCACTGAAGCTTTCTTT.

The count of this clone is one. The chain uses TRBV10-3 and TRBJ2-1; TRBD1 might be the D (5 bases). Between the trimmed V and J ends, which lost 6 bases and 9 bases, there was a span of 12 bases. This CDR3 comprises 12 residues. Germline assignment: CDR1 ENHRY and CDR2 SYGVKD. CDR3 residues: CAISPFQGEQFF. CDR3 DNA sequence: TGTGCCATCAGCCCTTTTCAGGGTGAGCAGTTCTTC.

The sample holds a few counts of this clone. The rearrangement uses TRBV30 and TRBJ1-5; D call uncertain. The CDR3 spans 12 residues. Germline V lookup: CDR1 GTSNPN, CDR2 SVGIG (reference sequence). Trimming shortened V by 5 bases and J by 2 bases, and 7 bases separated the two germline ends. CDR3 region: CAWGLGNQPQHF. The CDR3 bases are TGTGCCTGGGGTCTTGGCAATCAGCCCCAGCATTTT.

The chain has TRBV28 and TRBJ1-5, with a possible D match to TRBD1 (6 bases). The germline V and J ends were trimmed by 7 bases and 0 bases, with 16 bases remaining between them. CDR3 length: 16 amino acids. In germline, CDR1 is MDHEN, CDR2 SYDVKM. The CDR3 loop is CASTLGGPYSNQPQHF. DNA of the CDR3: TGTGCCAGCACCTTAGGGGGTCCATATAGCAATCAGCCCCAGCATTTT.

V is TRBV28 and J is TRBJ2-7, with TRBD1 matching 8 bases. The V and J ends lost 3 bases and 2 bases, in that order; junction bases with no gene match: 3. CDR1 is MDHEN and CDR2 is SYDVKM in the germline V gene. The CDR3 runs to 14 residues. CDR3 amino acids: CASSFQGAAYEQYF. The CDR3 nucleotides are TGTGCCAGCAGTTTCCAGGGGGCCGCCTACGAGCAGTACTTC.

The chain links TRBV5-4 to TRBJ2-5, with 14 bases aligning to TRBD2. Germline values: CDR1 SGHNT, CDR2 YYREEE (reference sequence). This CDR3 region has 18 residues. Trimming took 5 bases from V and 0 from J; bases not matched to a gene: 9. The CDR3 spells CASSPPGLAGVNQETQYF. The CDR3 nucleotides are TGTGCCAGCAGTCCTCCGGGACTAGCGGGGGTGAACCAAGAGACCCAGTACTTC.

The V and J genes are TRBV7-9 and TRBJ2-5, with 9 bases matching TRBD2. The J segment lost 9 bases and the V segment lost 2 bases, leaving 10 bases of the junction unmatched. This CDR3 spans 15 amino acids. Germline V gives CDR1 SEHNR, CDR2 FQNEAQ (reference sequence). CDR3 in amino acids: CASSLNSGGSKAQYF. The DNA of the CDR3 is TGTGCCAGCAGCTTAAACAGCGGGGGGTCTAAGGCCCAGTACTTC.

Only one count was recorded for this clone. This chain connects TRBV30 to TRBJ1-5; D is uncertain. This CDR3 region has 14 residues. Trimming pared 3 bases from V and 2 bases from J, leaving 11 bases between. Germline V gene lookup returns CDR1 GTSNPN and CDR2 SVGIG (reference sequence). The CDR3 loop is CAWSAGRGNQPQHF. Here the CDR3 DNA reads TGTGCCTGGAGCGCCGGGAGGGGCAATCAGCCCCAGCATTTT.

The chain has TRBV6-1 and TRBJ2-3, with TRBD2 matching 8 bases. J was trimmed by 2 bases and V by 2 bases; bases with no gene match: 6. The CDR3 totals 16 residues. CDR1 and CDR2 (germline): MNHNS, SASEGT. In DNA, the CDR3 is TGTGCCAGCAGTGAACGGGGGGGCTACAACACAGATACGCAGTATTTT. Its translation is CASSERGGYNTDTQYF.

The CDR3 nucleotides read TGCAGCGTTGATGCCTACACTGAAGCTTTCTTT. This encodes CSVDAYTEAFF. The chain employs TRBV29-1 and TRBJ1-1; no definite D call. Looked up from germline, CDR1 is SQVTM and CDR2 is ANQGSEA. This CDR3 comprises 11 residues. Between the trimmed V and J ends, which lost 3 bases and 3 bases, there was a span of 5 bases.

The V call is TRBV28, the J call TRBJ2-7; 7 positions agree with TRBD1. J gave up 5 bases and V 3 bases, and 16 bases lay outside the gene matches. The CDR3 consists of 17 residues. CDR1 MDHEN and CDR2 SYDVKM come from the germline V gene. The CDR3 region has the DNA TGTGCCAGCAGTTTTTGGAGGAACCCGCTCGGACAGGACGAGCAGTACTTC. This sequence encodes CASSFWRNPLGQDEQYF.

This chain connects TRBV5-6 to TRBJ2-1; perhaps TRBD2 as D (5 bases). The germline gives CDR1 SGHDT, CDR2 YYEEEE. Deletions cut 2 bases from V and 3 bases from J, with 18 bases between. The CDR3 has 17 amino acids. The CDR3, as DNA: TGTGCCAGCAGCTTACGGGGAACCAACCCCCTCTACAATGAGCAGTTCTTC. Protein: CASSLRGTNPLYNEQFF.

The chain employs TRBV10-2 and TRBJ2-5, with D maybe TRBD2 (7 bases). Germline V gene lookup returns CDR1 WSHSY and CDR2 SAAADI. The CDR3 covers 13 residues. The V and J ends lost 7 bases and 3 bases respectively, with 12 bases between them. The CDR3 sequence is CASTGGREETQYF. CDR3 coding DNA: TGCGCCAGCACGGGGGGCCGGGAAGAGACCCAGTACTTC.

CDR3 sequence: CASSEDSHSYEQYF. The CDR3 DNA reads as TGTGCCAGCAGCGAAGACAGTCACTCCTACGAGCAGTACTTC. V is TRBV5-5 and J is TRBJ2-7; perhaps TRBD1 as D (5 bases). This CDR3 has 14 amino acids. V lost 4 bases to trimming and J lost 0 bases, with 11 bases between them. In germline, CDR1 is SGHKS, CDR2 YYEKEE (reference sequence).

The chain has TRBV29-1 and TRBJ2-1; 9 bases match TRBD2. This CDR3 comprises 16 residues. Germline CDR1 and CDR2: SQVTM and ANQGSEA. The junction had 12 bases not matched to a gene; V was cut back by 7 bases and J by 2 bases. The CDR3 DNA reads TGCAGCGCCGAAGGTGGCTTAGCGGGGGCCTACAATGAGCAGTTCTTC. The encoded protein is CSAEGGLAGAYNEQFF.